The rows below give T cell receptor beta chains drawn from one sample of a study of blood T cell repertoires in COVID-19. Generated by immunoSEQ multiplex PCR, the TCRdb table keeps only in-frame clones and is missing some. This sample has roughly 200,000 clones, with less than 90% found just once. Sample: PBMCs or T cells enriched from blood (not recorded which). The receptor set was obtained from a woman aged 25 to 39 who had been exposed to COVID-19. The CDR3 runs from the conserved cysteine through the conserved F or W. A D gene is named only where the DNA matches it firmly. Size is omitted from some rows. Given values are once, few, many or a class for expanded clones.

TRBJ1-5,-,-,TRBV27,CASSFLSGAGNQPQHF,TGTGCCAGCAGCTTCCTGAGCGGGGCAGGGAATCAGCCCCAGCATTTT
TRBJ2-5,-,-,TRBV7-7,CASSLGGIKEETQYF,TGTGCTAGCAGCTTGGGGGGAATTAAGGAAGAGACCCAGTACTTC
TRBJ1-1,TRBD1,few,TRBV2,CASREDRDFTEAFF,TGTGCCAGCAGGGAGGACAGGGATTTCACTGAAGCTTTCTTT
TRBJ2-3,-,-,TRBV5-4,CASSRGKTDTQYF,TGTGCCAGCAGCCGGGGGAAGACAGATACGCAGTATTTT
TRBJ2-7,TRBD1,-,TRBV19,CASSSTGSTYEQYF,TGTGCCAGTAGTTCGACAGGGTCTACCTACGAGCAGTACTTC
TRBJ1-4,TRBD1,-,TRBV9,CASSKNTGEYEKLFF,TGTGCCAGCAGCAAAAATACAGGGGAATATGAAAAACTGTTTTTT
TRBJ2-2,TRBD1,-,TRBV19,CASRTGTGDSGELFF,TGTGCCAGTAGAACCGGGACAGGGGATTCCGGGGAGCTGTTTTTT
TRBJ1-2,TRBD1,-,TRBV6-5,CASSEKPRGHYGYTF,TGTGCCAGCAGCGAGAAACCTAGGGGGCACTATGGCTACACCTTC
TRBJ1-5,-,-,TRBV7-9,CASSRGDQPQHF,TGTGCCAGCAGCCGGGGGGATCAGCCCCAGCATTTT
TRBJ2-1,TRBD2,-,TRBV24-1,CATSDPLLAPNEQFF,TGTGCCACCAGTGATCCCCTACTAGCGCCCAATGAGCAGTTCTTC
TRBJ2-7,-,few,TRBV25-1,CASSEFVRGYEQYF,TGTGCCAGCAGTGAATTTGTCAGGGGTTACGAGCAGTACTTC
TRBJ1-1,-,-,TRBV18,CASSPRGGAELNTEAFF,TGTGCCAGCTCACCCCGGGGGGGGGCCGAGTTAAACACTGAAGCTTTCTTT
TRBJ1-1,-,-,TRBV10-3,CAISDGGRKYTEAFF,TGTGCCATCAGTGATGGGGGGAGAAAGTACACTGAAGCTTTCTTT
TRBJ2-5,TRBD2,-,TRBV30,CAWSPGLAGVETQYF,TGTGCCTGGAGTCCTGGGTTAGCGGGGGTAGAGACCCAGTACTTC
TRBJ1-1,TRBD1,-,TRBV6-6,CASSHQQGAQEGTEAFF,TGTGCCAGCAGTCACCAACAGGGGGCCCAAGAAGGCACTGAAGCTTTCTTT
TRBJ2-2,TRBD1,-,TRBV4-1,CASRGTGYTGELFF,TGCGCCAGCCGGGGGACAGGGTACACCGGGGAGCTGTTTTTT
TRBJ1-6,-,-,TRBV11-2,CASSFVDSHNSPLHF,TGTGCCAGCAGCTTCGTCGACAGCCATAATTCACCCCTCCACTTT
TRBJ1-2,TRBD1,-,TRBV19,CASTRDRESFGYTF,TGTGCCAGTACCCGGGACAGGGAGTCTTTTGGCTACACCTTC
TRBJ2-2,-,-,TRBV19,CASKTGEAGELFF,TGTGCCAGTAAGACGGGGGAAGCCGGGGAGCTGTTTTTT
TRBJ2-1,TRBD1,-,TRBV11-2,CASSSSLRQGSYNEQFF,TGTGCCAGCAGCTCATCCCTGAGACAGGGTTCCTACAATGAGCAGTTCTTC
TRBJ1-2,TRBD1,-,TRBV30,CAWIDGTGSPLMANYGYTF,TGTGCCTGGATTGACGGGACAGGGTCCCCTCTAATGGCTAACTATGGCTACACCTTC
TRBJ1-1,TRBD1,-,TRBV9,CASSVEHRGLHEAFF,TGTGCCAGCAGCGTAGAACACAGGGGGCTACATGAAGCTTTCTTT